This section outlines one T cell receptor (beta chain) sequence together with its context. Its antigen remains unidentified. These data belong to a study of blood T cells in healthy people across ages. Study observations and caveats: Since the PBMCs were unsorted, naive and antigen-experienced cells could not be conclusively compared.

The second PCR ran 7 to 11 cycles with a sample-barcoded 5' primer and J-beta primers. Each CDR3 protein is one row after TCRdb ran MiXCR on the 5' RACE reads. The data contain about 1.5 million distinct CDR3 sequences, 40% to 50% of them singletons. This CDR3 is 16 amino acids long. V and J are TRBV21-1 and TRBJ2-1; the table names TRBD1, a call not compared with the DNA. TRBV21-1 is classified as a pseudogene. The sequence derives from a woman in her late teens or twenties in good health. Sequencing was carried out using blood. CDR3 in DNA: TGTGCCAGCAGTCAACCAGACAGGGACGTCTACAATGAGCAGTTCTTC. This gives the protein CASSQPDRDVYNEQFF.